This TCR beta chain was profiled in a study of T-cell memory formation after mild COVID-19 (dated by TCRdb to about 2021). Turning to the overall study: Most TCR sequence clusters were specific to one of the two donors. In two donors, T-cell clones that expanded and contracted after mild COVID-19 were followed by sequencing TCRalpha and TCRbeta repertoires longitudinally. Two young, previously healthy adult volunteers made up the cohort, one male and one female.

Sequencing relied on an Illumina NovaSeq 6000. TCRalpha and TCRbeta cDNA libraries were constructed by 5'RACE with constant-segment primers, with sample barcodes and unique molecular identifiers being introduced. Trizol reagent was used to extract RNA from every sample. Library amplification was performed in two PCR steps, and a second sample barcode and Illumina TruSeq adapters were introduced in the second step. Sequencing of the libraries was done on an Illumina NovaSeq, producing 2 x 150 bp paired-end reads. Turning to the authors' computational methods: Demultiplexing of reads and collapsing into UMI-guided consensus sequences were performed with migec v1.2.7. Using mixcr v2.1.11, UMI consensuses were aligned to TRA and TRB V and J templates and then assembled into clonotypes. Expanded or contracted clonotypes were those called significant by both edgeR and NoisET, with noise models trained on biological replicates. For edgeR calls, the cutoffs were a false discovery rate-adjusted p below 0.01 and a log2 fold-change threshold of 1. As an exploratory analysis of dynamics, max-normalized trajectories of the 1000 most abundant clonotypes were examined by PCA with hierarchical clustering. Separately sequenced CD4+ and CD8+ repertoires were used to assign the CD4 or CD8 phenotype of responding clones. TCRdb reprocessing: public reads trimmed at Q25 with fastp, clones called with MiXCR, in-frame beta chains kept. When rows share a CDR3 protein, they turn into one entry using the most common DNA and genes. The V and J calls here are based on TCRdb, not the publication. This sample comprises some 600,000 distinct CDR3 sequences, approximately 15% of them detected only once. Around 8.1% of the sample is in the top ten clones.

V sheds 3 bases and J sheds 0 bases, leaving 13 bases between their ends. CDR1 and CDR2, per the germline V gene, are SGDLS and YYNGEE. Measured from the cysteine to the phenylalanine, the CDR3 is 15 residues long. Only CDR3 DNA is held: 45 bases, read in frame from base 1. PBMCs were isolated by Ficoll-Paque density gradient centrifugation. Points on this clonotype: Its antigen is not yet known. Base qualities were left out, and no much larger clone turns up one base away.

Overall study outcomes, separate from this receptor: Contracting CD4+ clones turned up mainly in the CM and EM memory subsets, whereas EMRA was where CD8+ clones were enriched. Some responding clones were detected in pre-infection memory, which suggested that pre-existing cross-reactive memory T cells had joined the SARS-CoV-2 response. Only a couple of mild cases were covered by the study, and larger cohorts that include severe cases with pre-infection samples were considered necessary. Whether the second-wave clones peaking on day 37 were SARS-CoV-2 specific was not confirmed. Clones contracting from day 15 to 85 had balanced CD4/CD8 phenotypes, while a second wave expanding from day 15 to 37 was biased towards CD4+.

The sequenced sample consisted of PBMCs or a T cell subset sorted from them (not recorded which). The rearrangement combines TRBV9 with TRBJ2-7; no D gene call is confident. The sequence derives from an adult woman who had mild COVID-19 (a few samples of this study predate the infection). The sample titles of this study are shuffled in the database, so cell type and time point are left out; the donor was told from shared clones. The CDR3 corresponds to CASSAFPEPSYEQYF. Here is the DNA: TGTGCCAGCAGCGCCTTCCCGGAACCCTCCTACGAGCAGTACTTC.